The entry below describes one T cell receptor (beta chain). Its antigen is currently unknown. The germline gives CDR1 DFQATT, CDR2 SNEGSKA (reference sequence). The CDR3 has 17 residues. J was trimmed by 6 bases and V by 0 bases; bases with no gene match: 14. These data belong to a study of CD8 T cells in ankylosing spondylitis. Points from the study as a whole: Earlier studies detected some motif variants in reactive arthritis synovial fluid and blood. As for the disease-linked clones, they showed a CD8+ phenotype and occurred at relatively low frequencies in peripheral blood. Researchers reportedly found disease-linked clones significantly enriched in matched ankylosing spondylitis synovial fluid. Ankylosing spondylitis blood appeared to be characterized by a TCR beta motif of roughly eight highly homologous variants.

TCR beta libraries were made by quantitative 5'-RACE with molecular barcodes. MiXCR was run by TCRdb on the 5' RACE reads, yielding one entry per CDR3 protein. The sample has roughly 670,000 distinct CDR3 sequences, about 20% seen once. This clonotype was obtained from a male donor with ankylosing spondylitis. The sequenced sample was blood, either unsorted or a sorted T cell fraction (not recorded which). V usage is TRBV20-1 and J usage is TRBJ1-1; 9 bases line up with TRBD1. The CDR3, as DNA: TGCAGTGCTAGAGATCGCACAGGGGGCGCCATCCGTGCTGAAGCTTTCTTT. Amino acids: CSARDRTGGAIRAEAFF.